This T cell receptor (beta chain) was found in a study of cytomegalovirus exposure and HLA in healthy donors. The study, taken as a whole, reports: Within the approximately 110 validation repertoires, first-cohort TCR clusters tended to co-occur, according to a later analysis.

Only in-frame clones appear in the TCRdb table, and some are missing; sequencing was by immunoSEQ multiplex PCR. The sample records some 67,000 clones, approximately 94% being singletons. This clone was seen once. Its antigen is currently unknown. CDR3 size: 15 residues. Trimming shortened V by 6 bases and J by 1 base, and 13 bases separated the two germline ends. Per germline, CDR1 MNHNY and CDR2 SVGAGI (reference sequence). The donors were part of the validation cohort of fewer than 150 subjects. That cohort was separate from the first cohort, which comprised fewer than 800 subjects. Sequences were obtained from PBMCs. The chain employs TRBV6-6 and TRBJ2-4; TRBD1 is a possible D gene (6 bases). This sequence was found in a woman aged 18-29 years in good health and CMV-seronegative. This chain's CDR3 is CASSPFQGAKNIQYF. CDR3 in DNA: TGTGCCAGCAGCCCATTTCAGGGGGCCAAAAACATTCAGTACTTC.